Shown below are 17 T cell receptor beta chains from a single sample sequenced in a study of response to subunit inactivated influenza vaccine. TCRdb ran MiXCR on the RT-PCR reads and lists one entry per CDR3 protein. The sample lists hundreds of thousands of distinct CDR3 sequences, more than 11% occurring once. This sample comprised PBMCs from blood, obtained around 15 days before vaccination. The receptors come from a man in his forties or fifties who received an inactivated influenza vaccine.

This clonotype was seen a handful of times. The V call is TRBV29-1, the J call TRBJ2-7; D gene ambiguous. CDR3 length: 12 amino acids. Trimming cost V 5 bases and J 3 bases, with 11 bases left between them. CDR1 is SQVTM and CDR2 is ANQGSEA in the germline V gene. CDR3 coding DNA: TGCAGCGTTCAAACAGACATCTACGAGCAGTACTTC. Translated: CSVQTDIYEQYF.

This rearrangement joins TRBV5-5 to TRBJ1-1; no reliable D call. Trimming cost V 0 bases and J 0 bases, with 6 bases left between them. This CDR3 is built from 14 residues. Germline CDR1 and CDR2: SGHKS and YYEKEE (reference sequence). The CDR3 nucleotides read TGTGCCAGCAGCTTGGCCGACCTGAACACTGAAGCTTTCTTT. It is translated as CASSLADLNTEAFF.

This chain joins TRBV10-3 and TRBJ1-2; D is perhaps TRBD1 (6 bases). Trimming took off 7 bases at V and 3 bases at J, with 21 bases between the two ends. This CDR3 has 16 amino acids. Germline loops: CDR1 ENHRY, CDR2 SYGVKD. CDR3 amino acids: CAITMGHPGDHYGYTF. The CDR3 DNA follows: TGTGCCATCACCATGGGACATCCCGGAGATCACTATGGCTACACCTTC.

The table lists this clonotype with many counts. The rearrangement joins TRBV28 to TRBJ1-4; a possible D gene is TRBD1 (5 bases). The CDR3 contains 16 residues. Per germline, CDR1 MDHEN and CDR2 SYDVKM. V dropped 7 bases and J dropped 5 bases, with 20 bases sitting between them. The CDR3: CASNPMTGTGNEKLFF. In DNA form, the CDR3 reads TGTGCCAGCAATCCCATGACGGGGACGGGAAATGAAAAACTGTTTTTT.

This clonotype was detected only a few times. The chain is built from TRBV10-3 and TRBJ2-7; 12 nucleotides align to TRBD2. J gave up 2 bases and V 3 bases, and 11 bases lay outside the gene matches. CDR1 is ENHRY, CDR2 SYGVKD, per germline. This CDR3 region has 18 residues. The DNA for the CDR3 is TGTGCCATCAGTGACCCAGGACTAGCGGGGCGCAATACCTACGAGCAGTACTTC. This sequence encodes CAISDPGLAGRNTYEQYF.

This clonotype has just a few counts. The genes are TRBV12-3 or TRBV12-4 and TRBJ1-2, with TRBD1 matching 7 bases. This CDR3 is built from 16 residues. V shed 6 bases and J 8 bases; nucleotides not matched to a gene: 18. DNA of the CDR3: TGTGCCAGCAGCCAAACTCCGACAGGGCTCTCGAGGGGCTACACCTTC. Encoded protein: CASSQTPTGLSRGYTF.

This clonotype was counted many times. The chain couples TRBV12-3 or TRBV12-4 to TRBJ1-1; D perhaps matches TRBD1 (6 bases). The CDR3 loop spans 13 amino acids. Trimming shortened V by 6 bases and J by 1 base, and 9 bases separated the two germline ends. CDR3 bases: TGTGCCAGCAGGCCGACAGGGAACACTGAAGCTTTCTTT. This translates into CASRPTGNTEAFF.

The rearrangement uses TRBV15 and TRBJ2-4; D gene uncertain. Germline loops: CDR1 LNHNV, CDR2 YYDKDF (reference sequence). CDR3 length: 16 amino acids. The V and J ends lost 0 bases and 4 bases respectively, with 13 bases between them. In nucleotides, the CDR3 is TGTGCCACCAGCAGAGATCCTTCGTACGGAAAAAACATTCAGTACTTC. It translates to CATSRDPSYGKNIQYF. Full variable domain (missing parts from reference TRBV15 and TRBJ2-4): DAMVIQNPRYQVTQFGKPVTLSCSQTLNHNVMYWYQQKSSQAPKLLFHYYDKDFNNEADTPDNFQSRRPNTSFCFLDIRSPGLGDTAMYLCATSRDPSYGKNIQYFGAGTRLSVL.

A few counts support this clonotype. The chain joins TRBV7-9 to TRBJ2-3, with TRBD2 matching 10 bases. J was trimmed by 4 bases and V by 5 bases; bases with no gene match: 3. Germline V gene sequence: CDR1 SEHNR, CDR2 FQNEAQ (reference sequence). The CDR3 length is 14 residues. The CDR3 DNA follows: TGTGCCAGCAGCCGTAGCGGGGGGCCAGATACGCAGTATTTT. Encoded protein: CASSRSGGPDTQYF.

The gene calls are TRBV6-5 and TRBJ2-5, with D tentatively TRBD1 (7 bases). Germline CDR1 MNHEY, CDR2 SVGAGI. The CDR3 extends over 16 amino acids. Trimming cost V 4 bases and J 5 bases, with 20 bases left between them. The CDR3 spells CASSWTGQPAGETQYF. CDR3 sequence (DNA): TGTGCCAGCAGTTGGACGGGACAGCCGGCGGGGGAGACCCAGTACTTC.

The chain has TRBV5-6 and TRBJ2-5; 7 nucleotides agree with TRBD2. The CDR3 runs 16 residues. Unmatched junction bases numbered 12, after V lost 2 bases and J lost 5 bases. Germline CDR1 and CDR2: SGHDT and YYEEEE. The CDR3 reads CASSFVFDGLEETQYF. In DNA, the CDR3 is TGTGCCAGCAGCTTTGTGTTTGACGGACTAGAGGAGACCCAGTACTTC.

The chain carries TRBV20-1 and TRBJ2-5; 9 nucleotides match TRBD2. This CDR3 region has 15 residues. CDR1 is DFQATT and CDR2 is SNEGSKA in the germline V gene (reference sequence). V was clipped by 5 bases and J by 5 bases; unmatched bases: 12. The CDR3 loop is CSAVTSGGFRETQYF. The CDR3 DNA reads as TGCAGTGCTGTGACCAGCGGGGGGTTTCGGGAGACCCAGTACTTC.

In this sample, this clonotype turned up many times. This chain uses TRBV7-8 with TRBJ2-3; 7 bases map to TRBD2. Trimming at V came to 5 bases and at J to 2 bases, leaving 10 bases not matched to a gene. Germline V gene data show CDR1 as SGHVS and CDR2 as FQNEAQ. The CDR3 spans 16 residues. In nucleotides, the CDR3 is TGTGCCAGCAGCCGAAGCCCAGCGGGGTTCACAGATACGCAGTATTTT. As protein: CASSRSPAGFTDTQYF.

The chain combines TRBV5-1 with TRBJ2-4; D gene ambiguous. This CDR3 contains 13 residues. Trimming took 0 bases from V and 5 from J, leaving 6 bases between them. Germline V gene data show CDR1 as SGHRS and CDR2 as YFSETQ. The CDR3 region has the DNA TGCGCCAGCAGCTTGGAAAGAGAAAACATTCAGTACTTC. It specifies CASSLERENIQYF. Full variable domain (missing parts from reference TRBV5-1 and TRBJ2-4): KAGVTQTPRYLIKTRGQQVTLSCSPISGHRSVSWYQQTPGQGLQFLFEYFSETQRNKGNFPGRFSGRQFSNSRSEMNVSTLELGDSALYLCASSLERENIQYFGAGTRLSVL.

The genes are TRBV5-1 and TRBJ2-1; maybe TRBD2 (5 bases). The CDR3 is 12 amino acids. CDR1 SGHRS and CDR2 YFSETQ come from the germline V gene. V was trimmed by 4 bases and J by 9 bases, leaving 11 bases between them. The CDR3 DNA is TGCGCCAGCAGCCGGGGTCAGCTTGAGCAGTTCTTC. Protein: CASSRGQLEQFF.

Only a few counts were recorded for this clonotype. This chain links TRBV29-1 with TRBJ2-3; perhaps D is TRBD1 or TRBD2 (5 bases each). V lost 4 bases, J lost 3 bases, and 23 bases lay in between. The CDR3 loop spans 17 amino acids. Germline values: CDR1 SQVTM, CDR2 ANQGSEA. The CDR3 protein is CSVGKSAFPGPTDTQYF. CDR3 sequence (DNA): TGCAGCGTTGGAAAGAGTGCCTTTCCGGGACCGACAGATACGCAGTATTTT.

This sequence joins TRBV5-6 and TRBJ2-7; 10 nucleotides line up with TRBD2. Germline assignment: CDR1 SGHDT and CDR2 YYEEEE. V was clipped by 0 bases and J by 4 bases; unmatched bases: 4. This CDR3 spans 15 amino acids. Written as DNA, the CDR3 is TGTGCCAGCAGCTTGGCTCCTAGCGGGAGTTACGAGCAGTACTTC. It specifies CASSLAPSGSYEQYF.